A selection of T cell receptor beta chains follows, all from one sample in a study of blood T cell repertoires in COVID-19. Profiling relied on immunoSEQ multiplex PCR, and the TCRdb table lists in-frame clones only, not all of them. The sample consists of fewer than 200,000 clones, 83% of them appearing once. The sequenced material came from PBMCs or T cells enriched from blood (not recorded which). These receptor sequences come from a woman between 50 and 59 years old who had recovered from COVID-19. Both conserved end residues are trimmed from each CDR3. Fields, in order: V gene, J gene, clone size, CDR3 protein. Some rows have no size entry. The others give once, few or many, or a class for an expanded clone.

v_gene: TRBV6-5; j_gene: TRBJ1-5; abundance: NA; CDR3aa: ASSPDRDGQPQH
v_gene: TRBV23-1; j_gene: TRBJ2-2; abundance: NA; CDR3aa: ASSHGLGQGYTGELF
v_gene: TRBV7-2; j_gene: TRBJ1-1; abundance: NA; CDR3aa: ASSLTGTGGYEAF
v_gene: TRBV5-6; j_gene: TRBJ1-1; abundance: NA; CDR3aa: ASSSGGGPLEAF
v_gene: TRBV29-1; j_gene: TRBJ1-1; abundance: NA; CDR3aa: SVMGQGYTEAF
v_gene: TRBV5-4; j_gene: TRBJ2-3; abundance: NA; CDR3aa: ASSWGRGGADTQY
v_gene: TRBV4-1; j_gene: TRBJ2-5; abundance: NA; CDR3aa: ASSQAGTSGWETQY
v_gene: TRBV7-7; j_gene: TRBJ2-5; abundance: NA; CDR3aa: ASSLGPQETQY
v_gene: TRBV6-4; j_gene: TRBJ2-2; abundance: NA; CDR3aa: ASSPRTGGNTGELF
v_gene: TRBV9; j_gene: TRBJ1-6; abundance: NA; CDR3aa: ASSVVGGSSPLH
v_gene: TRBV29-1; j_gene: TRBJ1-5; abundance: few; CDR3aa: SVTVGTGTNQPQH
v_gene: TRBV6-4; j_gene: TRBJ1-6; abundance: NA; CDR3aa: ASSDSGQPNSPLH
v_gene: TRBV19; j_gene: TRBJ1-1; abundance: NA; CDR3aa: ASGQGTNTEAF
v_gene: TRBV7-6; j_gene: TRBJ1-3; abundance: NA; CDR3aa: ASSWSSGNTIY
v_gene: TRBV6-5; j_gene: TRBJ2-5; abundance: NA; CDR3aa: ASSHDIQETQY
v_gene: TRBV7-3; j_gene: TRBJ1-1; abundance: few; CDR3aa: ASSSAAEAF
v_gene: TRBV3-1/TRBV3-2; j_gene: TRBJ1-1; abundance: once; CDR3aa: ASSLKGRGTEAF
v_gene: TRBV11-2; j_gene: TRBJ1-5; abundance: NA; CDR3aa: ASSLRPSLQPQH
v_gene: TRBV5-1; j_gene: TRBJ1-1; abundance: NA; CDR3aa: ASRGSGRTEAF
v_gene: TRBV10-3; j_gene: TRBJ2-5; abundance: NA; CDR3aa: AISDSAGGRETQY
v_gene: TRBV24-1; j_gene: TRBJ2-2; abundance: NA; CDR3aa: ATSGRTSGRANTGELF
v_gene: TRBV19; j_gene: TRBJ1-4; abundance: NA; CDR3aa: ASSIAGETNEKLF
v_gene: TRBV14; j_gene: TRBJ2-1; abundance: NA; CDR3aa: ASSQGWLASTSSYNEQF
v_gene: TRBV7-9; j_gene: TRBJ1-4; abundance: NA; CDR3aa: ASSLGHRGNEKLF
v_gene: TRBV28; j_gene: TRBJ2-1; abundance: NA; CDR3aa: AIHPPPGRIYNEQF